This TCR beta chain was obtained from a study of T cells in Graves' hyperthyroidism and ophthalmopathy. Whole-study findings and limits: Ophthalmopathy was distinguished from stable hyperthyroidism by 13 V-J signatures.

Comment on this clonotype: Its antigen is as yet unknown.

Amplification of TCR beta CDR3 regions was performed using RNA transcripts as template. HTBI primers were employed in a first-round RT-PCR of the TCR CDR3. One entry per CDR3 protein results from TCRdb running MiXCR on the multiplex PCR reads. The sample shows 600,000 to 800,000 distinct CDR3 sequences, approximately 40% of them seen only once. J gave up 7 bases and V 4 bases, and 10 bases lay outside the gene matches. This CDR3 region has 14 residues. The germline CDR1 and CDR2 sequences are DFQATT and SNEGSKA (reference sequence). Sequencing was performed on blood. The clonotype comes from a woman aged 40 to 50 with Graves' hyperthyroidism. This chain joins TRBV20-1 and TRBJ2-7, with 10 bases that match TRBD2. The CDR3 reads CSAMGLAGDREQYF. The DNA of the CDR3 is TGCAGTGCTATGGGGCTAGCGGGAGATCGGGAGCAGTACTTC.